This T cell receptor beta chain was observed in a study of identical twins. TCRdb reprocessed the 5' RACE reads via MiXCR and lists one record per CDR3 protein. The sample shows hundreds of thousands of distinct CDR3 sequences, around 20% of them seen only once. This CDR3 has 15 amino acids. J lost 6 bases, V lost 2 bases, and 9 bases had no gene match. There were only healthy Caucasians among the donors. These same records also appear under a second study, on T cells expressing NK-cell markers. In that study: Just one sequenced donor of eight was HCMV-seronegative, while seven were seropositive. Roughly six of the donors carried dominant NKG2C+ clonotypes that took up about 1.0-8% of their CD8+ T cells. These clonotypes additionally ranked first within the CD3+CD56-NKG2C+ fraction of a few donors.

Input material: PBMCs. The sequence came from a woman between 18 and 29 years old in good health. The chain uses TRBV12-3 or TRBV12-4 and TRBJ2-7; 8 nucleotides align to TRBD2. The CDR3 is CASSLPQRGSGEQYF. The CDR3 nucleotides are TGTGCCAGCAGTTTACCCCAGCGGGGGAGCGGCGAGCAGTACTTC.